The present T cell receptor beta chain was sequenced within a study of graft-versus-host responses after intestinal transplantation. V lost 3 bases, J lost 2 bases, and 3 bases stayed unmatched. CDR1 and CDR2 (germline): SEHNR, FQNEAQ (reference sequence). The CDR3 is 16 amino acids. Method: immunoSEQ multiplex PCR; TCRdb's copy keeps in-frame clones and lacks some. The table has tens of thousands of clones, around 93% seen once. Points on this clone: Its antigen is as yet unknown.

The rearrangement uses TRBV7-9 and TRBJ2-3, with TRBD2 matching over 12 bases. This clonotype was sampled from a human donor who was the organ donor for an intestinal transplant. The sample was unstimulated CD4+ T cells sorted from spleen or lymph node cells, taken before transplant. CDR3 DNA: TGTGCCAGCAGCTTTCTAGCGGGGGGGTCCACAGATACGCAGTATTTT. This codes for CASSFLAGGSTDTQYF.